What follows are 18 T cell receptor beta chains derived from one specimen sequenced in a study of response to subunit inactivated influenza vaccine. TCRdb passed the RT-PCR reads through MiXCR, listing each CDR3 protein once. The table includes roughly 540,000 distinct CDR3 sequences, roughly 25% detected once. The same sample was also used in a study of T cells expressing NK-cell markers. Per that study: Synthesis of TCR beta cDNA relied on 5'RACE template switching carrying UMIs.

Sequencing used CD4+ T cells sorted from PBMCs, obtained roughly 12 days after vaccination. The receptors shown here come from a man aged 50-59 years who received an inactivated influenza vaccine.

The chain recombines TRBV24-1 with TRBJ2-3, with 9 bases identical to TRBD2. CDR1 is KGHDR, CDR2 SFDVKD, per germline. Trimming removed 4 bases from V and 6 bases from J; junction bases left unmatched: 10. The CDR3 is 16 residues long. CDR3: CATSDPAGGREDTQYF. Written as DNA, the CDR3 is TGTGCCACCAGTGACCCAGCGGGAGGCCGGGAGGATACGCAGTATTTT.

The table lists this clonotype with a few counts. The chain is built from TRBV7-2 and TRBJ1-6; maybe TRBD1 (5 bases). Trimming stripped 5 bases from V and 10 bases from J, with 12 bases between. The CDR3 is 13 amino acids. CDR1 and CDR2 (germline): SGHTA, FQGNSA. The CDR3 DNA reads TGTGCCAGCAGCCCCCGAGGGGAATCACCCCTCCACTTT. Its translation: CASSPRGESPLHF.

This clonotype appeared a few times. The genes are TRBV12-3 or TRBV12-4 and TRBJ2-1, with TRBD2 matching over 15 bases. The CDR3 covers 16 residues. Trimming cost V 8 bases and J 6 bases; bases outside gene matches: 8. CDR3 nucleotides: TGTGCCAGCTCATCCGGACTAGCGGGAGGGTCCAATGAGCAGTTCTTC. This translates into CASSSGLAGGSNEQFF.

The CDR3 coding sequence is TGTGCCAGCAGCTTAGATTACAGGGGGCATGACTATGGCTACACCTTC. Amino acids: CASSLDYRGHDYGYTF. V usage is TRBV7-2 and J usage is TRBJ1-2; 9 bases are a match to TRBD1. Losses at the gene ends were 1 base for V and 3 bases for J; bases not matched to a gene: 6. Germline CDR1 SGHTA, CDR2 FQGNSA. The CDR3 covers 16 residues.

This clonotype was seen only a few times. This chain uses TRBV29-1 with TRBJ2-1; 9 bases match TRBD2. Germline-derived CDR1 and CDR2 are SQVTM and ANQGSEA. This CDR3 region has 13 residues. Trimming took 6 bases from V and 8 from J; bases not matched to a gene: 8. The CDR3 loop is CSVGGRAVDEQFF. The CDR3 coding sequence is TGCAGCGTAGGCGGGAGGGCCGTGGATGAGCAGTTCTTC.

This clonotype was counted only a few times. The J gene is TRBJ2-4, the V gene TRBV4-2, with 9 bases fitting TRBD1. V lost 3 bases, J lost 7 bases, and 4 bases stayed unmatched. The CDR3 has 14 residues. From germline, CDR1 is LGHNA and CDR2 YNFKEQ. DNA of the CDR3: TGTGCCAGCAGCCAGGGACAGGGAGGGAACATTCAGTACTTC. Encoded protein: CASSQGQGGNIQYF.

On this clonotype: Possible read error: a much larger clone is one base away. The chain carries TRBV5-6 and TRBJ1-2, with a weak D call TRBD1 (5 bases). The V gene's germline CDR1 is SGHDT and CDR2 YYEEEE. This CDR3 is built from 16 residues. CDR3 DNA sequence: TGTGCCAGCAGTCCTCGTGTGAGGGGTGCTAACTATGGCCACACCTTC. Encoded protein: CASSPRVRGANYGHTF. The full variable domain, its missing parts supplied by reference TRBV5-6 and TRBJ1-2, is DAGVTQSPTHLIKTRGQQVTLRCSPKSGHDTVSWYQQALGQGPQFIFQYYEEEERQRGNFPDRFSGHQFPNYSSELNVNALLLGDSALYLCASSPRVRGANYGHTFGSGTRLTVV.

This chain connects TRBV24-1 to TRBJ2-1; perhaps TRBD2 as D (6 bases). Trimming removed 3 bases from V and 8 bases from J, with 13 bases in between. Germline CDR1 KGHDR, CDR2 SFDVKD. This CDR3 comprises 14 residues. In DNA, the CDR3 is TGTGCCACCAGTGATCCTTTAGGCGGGGATGAGCAGTTCTTC. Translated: CATSDPLGGDEQFF.

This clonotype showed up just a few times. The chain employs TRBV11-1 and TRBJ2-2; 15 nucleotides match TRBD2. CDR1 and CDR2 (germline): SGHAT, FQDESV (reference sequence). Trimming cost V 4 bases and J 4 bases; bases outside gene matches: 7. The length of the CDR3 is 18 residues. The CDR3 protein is CASSSGLAGGPVTGELFF. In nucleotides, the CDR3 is TGTGCCAGCAGCTCCGGACTAGCGGGAGGGCCGGTCACCGGGGAGCTGTTTTTT. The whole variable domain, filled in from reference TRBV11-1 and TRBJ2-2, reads EAEVAQSPRYKITEKSQAVAFWCDPISGHATLYWYRQILGQGPELLVQFQDESVVDDSQLPKDRFSAERLKGVDSTLKIQPAELGDSAMYLCASSSGLAGGPVTGELFFGEGSRLTVL.

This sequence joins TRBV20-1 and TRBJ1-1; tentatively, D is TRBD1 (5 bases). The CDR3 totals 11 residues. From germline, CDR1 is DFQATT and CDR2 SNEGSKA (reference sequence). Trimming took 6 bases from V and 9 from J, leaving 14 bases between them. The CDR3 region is CSAYSDRKAFF. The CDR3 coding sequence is TGCAGTGCCTATTCTGACAGAAAAGCTTTCTTT.

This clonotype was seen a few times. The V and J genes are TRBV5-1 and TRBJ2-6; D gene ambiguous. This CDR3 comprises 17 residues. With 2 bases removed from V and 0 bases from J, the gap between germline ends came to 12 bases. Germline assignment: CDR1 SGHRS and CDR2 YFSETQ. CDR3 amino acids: CASSFPLPSSGANVLTF. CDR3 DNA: TGCGCCAGCAGCTTCCCATTACCGAGCTCTGGGGCCAACGTCCTGACTTTC. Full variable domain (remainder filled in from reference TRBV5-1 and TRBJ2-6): KAGVTQTPRYLIKTRGQQVTLSCSPISGHRSVSWYQQTPGQGLQFLFEYFSETQRNKGNFPGRFSGRQFSNSRSEMNVSTLELGDSALYLCASSFPLPSSGANVLTFGAGSRLTVL.

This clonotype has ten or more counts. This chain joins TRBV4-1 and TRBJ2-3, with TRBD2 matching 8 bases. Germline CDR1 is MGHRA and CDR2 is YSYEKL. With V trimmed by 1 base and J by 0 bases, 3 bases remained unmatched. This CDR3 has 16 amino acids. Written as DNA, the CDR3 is TGCGCCAGCAGCCAAGGTCGGGGGGGCAGCACAGATACGCAGTATTTT. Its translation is CASSQGRGGSTDTQYF.

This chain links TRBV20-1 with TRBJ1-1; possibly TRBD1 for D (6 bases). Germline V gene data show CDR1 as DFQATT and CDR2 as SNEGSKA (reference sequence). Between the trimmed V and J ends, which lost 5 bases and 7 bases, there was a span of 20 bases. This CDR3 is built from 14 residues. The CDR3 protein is CSADGGQGKIEAFF. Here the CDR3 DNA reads TGCAGTGCTGATGGGGGGCAGGGGAAAATTGAAGCTTTCTTT.

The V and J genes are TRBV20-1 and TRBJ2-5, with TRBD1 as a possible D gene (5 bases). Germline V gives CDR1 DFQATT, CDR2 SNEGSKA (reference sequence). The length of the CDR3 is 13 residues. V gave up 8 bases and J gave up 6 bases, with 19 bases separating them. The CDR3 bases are TGCAGTACTACCTCGGACACTCTAAAGACCCAGTACTTC. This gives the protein CSTTSDTLKTQYF.

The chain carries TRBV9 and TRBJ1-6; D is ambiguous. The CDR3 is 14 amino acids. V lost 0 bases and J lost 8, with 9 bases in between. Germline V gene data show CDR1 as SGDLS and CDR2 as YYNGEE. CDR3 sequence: CASSVEGEDSPLHF. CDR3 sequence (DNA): TGTGCCAGCAGCGTAGAAGGCGAGGATTCACCCCTCCACTTT.

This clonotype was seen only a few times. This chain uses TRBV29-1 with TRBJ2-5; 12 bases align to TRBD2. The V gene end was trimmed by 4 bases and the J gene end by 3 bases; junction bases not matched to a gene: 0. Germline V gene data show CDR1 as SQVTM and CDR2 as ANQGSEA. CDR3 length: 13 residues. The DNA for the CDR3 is TGCAGCGTTGGGACTAGCGGGAAAGAGACCCAGTACTTC. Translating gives CSVGTSGKETQYF.

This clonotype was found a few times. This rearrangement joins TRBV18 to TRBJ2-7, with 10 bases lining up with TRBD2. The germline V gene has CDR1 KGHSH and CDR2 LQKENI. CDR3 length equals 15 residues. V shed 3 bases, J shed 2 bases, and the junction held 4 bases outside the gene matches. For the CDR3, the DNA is TGTGCCAGCTCACCGTCTAGCGGGGGAACCTACGAGCAGTACTTC. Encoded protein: CASSPSSGGTYEQYF.

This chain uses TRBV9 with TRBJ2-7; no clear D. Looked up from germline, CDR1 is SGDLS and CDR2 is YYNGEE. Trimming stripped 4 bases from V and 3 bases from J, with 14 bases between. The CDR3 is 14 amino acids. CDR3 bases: TGTGCCAGCAGCCCCGGTCCAACGGGCTACGAGCAGTACTTC. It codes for CASSPGPTGYEQYF.